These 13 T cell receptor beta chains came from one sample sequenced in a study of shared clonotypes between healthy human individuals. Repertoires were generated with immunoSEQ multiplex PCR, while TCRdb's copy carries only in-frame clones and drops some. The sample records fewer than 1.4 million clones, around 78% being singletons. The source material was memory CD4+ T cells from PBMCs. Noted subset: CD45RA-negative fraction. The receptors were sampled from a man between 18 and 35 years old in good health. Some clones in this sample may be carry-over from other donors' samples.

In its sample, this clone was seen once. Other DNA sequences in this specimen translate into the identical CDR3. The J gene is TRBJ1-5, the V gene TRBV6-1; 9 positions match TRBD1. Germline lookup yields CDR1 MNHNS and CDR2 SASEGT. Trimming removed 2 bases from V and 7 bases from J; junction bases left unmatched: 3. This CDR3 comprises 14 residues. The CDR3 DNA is TGTGCCAGCAGTGAACGACAGGGGGGCCAGCCCCAGCATTTT. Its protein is CASSERQGGQPQHF.

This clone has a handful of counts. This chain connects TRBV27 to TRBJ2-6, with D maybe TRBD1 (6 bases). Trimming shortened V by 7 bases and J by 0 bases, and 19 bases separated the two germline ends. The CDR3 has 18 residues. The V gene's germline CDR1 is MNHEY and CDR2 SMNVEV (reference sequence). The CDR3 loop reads CASTYRVSWNSGANVLTF. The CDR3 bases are TGTGCCAGCACCTACAGGGTCTCTTGGAACTCTGGGGCCAACGTCCTGACTTTC.

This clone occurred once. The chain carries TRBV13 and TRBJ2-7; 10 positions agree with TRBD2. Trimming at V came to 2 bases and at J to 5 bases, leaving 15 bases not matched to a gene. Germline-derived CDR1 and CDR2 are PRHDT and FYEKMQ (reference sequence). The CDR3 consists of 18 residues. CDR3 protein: CASSLFPYRTSGSNEQYF. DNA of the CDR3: TGTGCCAGCAGCTTATTTCCTTACCGGACTAGCGGTTCGAACGAGCAGTACTTC.

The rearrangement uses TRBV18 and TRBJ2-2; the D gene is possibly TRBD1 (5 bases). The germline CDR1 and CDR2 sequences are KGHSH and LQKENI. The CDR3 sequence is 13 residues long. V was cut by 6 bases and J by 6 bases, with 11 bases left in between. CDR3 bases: TGTGCCAGCTCCAATAGGGGCCCCGGGGAGCTGTTTTTT. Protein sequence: CASSNRGPGELFF.

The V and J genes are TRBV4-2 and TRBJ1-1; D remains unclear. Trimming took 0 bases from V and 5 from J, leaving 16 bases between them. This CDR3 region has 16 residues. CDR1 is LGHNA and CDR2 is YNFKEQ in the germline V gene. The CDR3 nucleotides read TGTGCCAGCAGCCAAGATTCTAGAGGTGGCGGGACTGAAGCTTTCTTT. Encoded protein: CASSQDSRGGGTEAFF.

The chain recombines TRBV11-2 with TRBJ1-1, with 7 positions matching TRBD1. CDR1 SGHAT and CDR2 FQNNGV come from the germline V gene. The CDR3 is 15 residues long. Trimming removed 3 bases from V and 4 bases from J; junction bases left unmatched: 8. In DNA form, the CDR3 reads TGTGCCAGCAGCTTTACACAGGGGACGGGCACTGAAGCTTTCTTT. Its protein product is CASSFTQGTGTEAFF.

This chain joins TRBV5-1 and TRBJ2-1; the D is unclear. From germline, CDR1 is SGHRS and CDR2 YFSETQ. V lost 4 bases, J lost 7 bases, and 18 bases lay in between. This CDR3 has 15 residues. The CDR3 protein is CASSPWSLSQNEQFF. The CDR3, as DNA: TGCGCCAGCAGCCCCTGGTCACTCTCCCAGAATGAGCAGTTCTTC.

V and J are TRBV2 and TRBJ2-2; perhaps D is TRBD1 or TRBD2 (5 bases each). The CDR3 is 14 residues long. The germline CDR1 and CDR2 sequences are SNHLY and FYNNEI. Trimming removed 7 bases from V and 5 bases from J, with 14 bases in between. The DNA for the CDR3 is TGTGCCAGCACACCCTTGGGGGAGACCGGGGAGCTGTTTTTT. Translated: CASTPLGETGELFF.

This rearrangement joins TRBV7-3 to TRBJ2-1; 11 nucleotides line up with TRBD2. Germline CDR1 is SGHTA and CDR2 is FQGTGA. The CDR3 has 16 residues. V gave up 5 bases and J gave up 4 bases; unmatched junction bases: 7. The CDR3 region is CASSTAGTSGYNEQFF. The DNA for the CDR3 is TGTGCCAGCAGCACCGCCGGGACTAGCGGTTACAATGAGCAGTTCTTC.

The CDR3 loop reads CASSFLVGGDGYNEQFF. In DNA form, the CDR3 reads TGTGCCAGCAGTTTTCTCGTAGGGGGGGATGGCTACAATGAGCAGTTCTTC. The V call is TRBV28, the J call TRBJ2-1; the D gene is possibly TRBD2 (7 bases). Germline V CDR1 and CDR2: MDHEN, SYDVKM. The CDR3 is 17 amino acids. V was cut by 3 bases and J by 3 bases, with 18 bases left in between.

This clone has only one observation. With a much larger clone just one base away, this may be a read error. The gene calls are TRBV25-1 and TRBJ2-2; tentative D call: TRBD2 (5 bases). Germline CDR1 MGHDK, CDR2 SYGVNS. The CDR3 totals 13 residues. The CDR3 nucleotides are TGTGCCAGCAGCTTAACCGGAACCGGGGAGATGTTTTTT. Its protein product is CASSLTGTGEMFF.

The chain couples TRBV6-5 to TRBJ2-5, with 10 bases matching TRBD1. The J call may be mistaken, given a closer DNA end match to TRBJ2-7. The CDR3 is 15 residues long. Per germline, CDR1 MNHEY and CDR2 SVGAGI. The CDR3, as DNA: TGTGCCAGCAGTTACCGTAGGGACAGGGGCCACGAGCAGTACTTC. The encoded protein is CASSYRRDRGHEQYF.

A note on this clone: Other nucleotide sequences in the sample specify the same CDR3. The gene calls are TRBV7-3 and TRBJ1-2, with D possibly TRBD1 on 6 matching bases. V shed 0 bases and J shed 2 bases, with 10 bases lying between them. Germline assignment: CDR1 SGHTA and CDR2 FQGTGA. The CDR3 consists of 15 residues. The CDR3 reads CASSLTGGPNYGYTF. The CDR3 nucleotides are TGTGCCAGCAGCTTAACGGGGGGCCCGAACTATGGCTACACCTTC.